In its sample, the clone carrying this TCR beta chain was seen once. The antigen is undetermined. Participants who had HIV were, without exception, treated in the United States. Survey-level resolution applied to immunoSEQ assay v3.0. Per-sample sequencing targets were about 40,000-55,000 T-cell genomes. TCRdb's copy holds only in-frame clones and misses some; the assay was immunoSEQ multiplex PCR. The data hold tens of thousands of clones, with more than 60% observed a single time. This specimen comes from a study of long-term antiretroviral therapy in people with HIV. Overall study results and limits: ART adherence, viral resistance and therapy changes went unrecorded. CDR3 length ranges were narrower in HIV repertoires than in controls.

Trimming cost V 7 bases and J 1 base, with 13 bases left between them. Germline V CDR1 and CDR2: MNHEY, SVGAGI. The length of the CDR3 is 15 residues. V is TRBV6-5 and J is TRBJ2-2, with a weak D call TRBD2 (6 bases). The material sequenced was unsorted PBMCs, taken 2 years after starting antiretroviral therapy. This receptor was taken from a woman in her forties or fifties with HIV. CDR3 DNA sequence: TGTGCCAGCACCCTGGGACTTCTGAACACCGGGGAGCTGTTTTTT. Translation gives CASTLGLLNTGELFF.